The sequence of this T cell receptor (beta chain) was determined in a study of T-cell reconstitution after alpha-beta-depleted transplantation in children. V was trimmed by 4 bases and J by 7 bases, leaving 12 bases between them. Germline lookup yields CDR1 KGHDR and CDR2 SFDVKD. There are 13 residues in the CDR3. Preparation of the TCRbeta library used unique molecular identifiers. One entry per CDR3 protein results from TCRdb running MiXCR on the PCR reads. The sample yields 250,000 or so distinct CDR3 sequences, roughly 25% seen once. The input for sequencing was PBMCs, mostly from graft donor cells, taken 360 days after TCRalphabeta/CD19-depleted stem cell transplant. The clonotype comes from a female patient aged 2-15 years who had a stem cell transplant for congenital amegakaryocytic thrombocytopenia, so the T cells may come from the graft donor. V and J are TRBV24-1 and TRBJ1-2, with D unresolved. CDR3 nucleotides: TGTGCCACCAGTGACTCTAGACGAGCTGGCTACACCTTC. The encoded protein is CATSDSRRAGYTF.